A few counts support the clone carrying this TCR beta chain. Its antigen is currently unknown. The data belong to a study of T cells in Graves' hyperthyroidism and ophthalmopathy. Study-wide results and caveats: The blood repertoire included most of the expanded thyroid clonotypes above 0.001. Ophthalmopathy, as predicted by the model, came a median around 7 months after the prediction.

RNA transcripts were the template for amplifying TCR beta CDR3 regions. HTBI primers were used for first-round RT-PCR of the TCR CDR3. One entry per CDR3 protein, called by TCRdb with MiXCR from the multiplex PCR reads. Among about 610,000 distinct CDR3 sequences listed, over 12% were seen once. The PBMCs were taken from less than 11 ml of fresh peripheral blood. The V end lost 6 bases, the J end lost 8 bases, and 21 bases lay between the germline ends. The CDR3 has 14 residues. Per germline, CDR1 SQVTM and CDR2 ANQGSEA. This TCR came from a woman in her 40s with Graves' ophthalmopathy. The specimen was blood. The genes are TRBV29-1 and TRBJ2-3, with D maybe TRBD1 (6 bases). The CDR3 nucleotides are TGCAGCGTCGTTCCTACAGGGCCCCCCTCTACGCAGTATTTT. Its translation is CSVVPTGPPSTQYF.